This TCR beta chain emerged from a study of blood T cells in healthy people across ages. Notes on the study in general: Investigators treated diversity estimates from one million T cells as underestimates.

The authors extracted at least 5 micrograms of total RNA per sample. V lost 5 bases to trimming and J lost 1 base; unmatched junction nucleotides: 11. The germline V gene encodes CDR1 MNHEY and CDR2 SVGAGI. The CDR3 totals 17 residues. On this clonotype: Its antigen is not identified.

Through a sample-barcoded 5' primer and a J-beta primer mix, a second PCR was run for 7 to 11 cycles. Tagging of each cDNA molecule was performed by a template-switch adaptor with 12 random nucleotides. Via MiXCR, TCRdb re-called the 5' RACE reads, giving one row per CDR3 protein. The sample shows about a million distinct CDR3 sequences, 35% to 40% of them seen only once. This chain uses TRBV6-5 with TRBJ1-2, with 9 bases lining up with TRBD1. Sequencing was carried out using blood. The receptor comes from a man younger than 30 in good health. The CDR3 here is CASSNRDRVRDNYGYTF. The CDR3 DNA is TGTGCCAGCAGTAACCGGGACAGGGTCCGAGATAACTATGGCTACACCTTC.